These 28 T cell receptor beta chains originate from one sample sequenced in a study of Graves' ophthalmopathy and Graves' hyperthyroidism. RNA transcripts were the template, and TCR beta CDR3 regions were amplified from them. The authors performed first-round RT-PCR with HTBI primers and then a second-round multiplex PCR. TCRdb ran MiXCR on the multiplex PCR reads and lists one entry per CDR3 protein. Of 500,000 to 800,000 distinct CDR3 sequences in the sample, about two fifths were seen once. Material: peripheral blood. The receptors originated from an adult man with Graves' ophthalmopathy.

Worth noting for this clonotype: This clone may be a read error of a much larger clone one base away. V gene TRBV7-2 combines with J gene TRBJ1-3; tentative D call: TRBD1 (6 bases). The CDR3 totals 15 residues. Per the germline V gene, CDR1 is SGHTA and CDR2 is FQGNSA. V dropped 2 bases and J dropped 4 bases, with 12 bases sitting between them. The CDR3 loop reads CASSLYGGLGNTIYF. The DNA of the CDR3 is TGTGCCAGCAGCTTATATGGGGGCCTGGGAAACACCATATATTTT.

This clonotype was observed at least ten times. The chain carries TRBV5-6 and TRBJ1-2; 8 bases line up with TRBD1. V was clipped by 4 bases and J by 3 bases; unmatched bases: 11. The CDR3 sequence is 16 residues long. Germline-derived CDR1 and CDR2 are SGHDT and YYEEEE. The CDR3 DNA sequence: TGTGCCAGCAGCGTGGCAGGGGGCGATAGTGACTATGGCTACACCTTC. Encoded protein: CASSVAGGDSDYGYTF.

The chain uses TRBV15 and TRBJ2-5; D is perhaps TRBD1 (5 bases). V was cut by 3 bases and J by 5 bases, with 13 bases left in between. The germline gives CDR1 LNHNV, CDR2 YYDKDF (reference sequence). This CDR3 contains 14 residues. The CDR3 coding sequence is TGTGCCACCAGCAGGGATCAGGGATGGGAGACCCAGTACTTC. Translated: CATSRDQGWETQYF.

The V call is TRBV6-6, the J call TRBJ1-6; 9 bases map to TRBD1. This CDR3 contains 16 residues. Trimming at V came to 6 bases and at J to 8 bases, leaving 11 bases not matched to a gene. Germline V gene data show CDR1 as MNHNY and CDR2 as SVGAGI (reference sequence). The CDR3 region is CASRSGGTGLHSPLHF. Here the CDR3 DNA reads TGTGCCAGCAGATCGGGGGGGACAGGGTTACATTCACCCCTCCACTTT.

A few counts support this clonotype. Since a much larger clone is just one base distant, this may be a read error. The chain links TRBV6-4 to TRBJ1-1; no clear D gene. Looked up from germline, CDR1 is MRHNA and CDR2 is SNTAGT. CDR3 length: 13 amino acids. The CDR3 sequence: CASSPNLNTEALF. DNA of the CDR3: TGTGCCAGCAGCCCAAACTTGAACACTGAAGCTCTCTTT.

The gene calls are TRBV30 and TRBJ1-1, with 8 bases identical to TRBD1. This CDR3 is 14 amino acids long. The V segment lost 2 bases and the J segment 5 bases; nucleotides outside the gene matches: 7. The germline V gene has CDR1 GTSNPN and CDR2 SVGIG (reference sequence). The CDR3 sequence is CAWSPGRGRTEAFF. The CDR3 coding sequence is TGTGCCTGGAGTCCGGGCAGGGGGCGGACTGAAGCTTTCTTT.

The CDR3 loop reads CATSDLPGTRGTGELFF. CDR3 coding DNA: TGTGCCACCAGTGATTTGCCCGGGACCCGGGGTACCGGGGAGCTGTTTTTT. The chain couples TRBV24-1 to TRBJ2-2; D may correspond to TRBD1 or TRBD2 (5 bases each). V was shortened by 0 bases and J by 5 bases, with 15 bases between the two germline ends. CDR1 and CDR2 (germline): KGHDR, SFDVKD. CDR3 length: 17 residues.

A remark on this clonotype: Given a much more abundant clone one base away, this may be a read error. The chain joins TRBV7-8 to TRBJ1-1; D not certain. Per germline, CDR1 SGHVS and CDR2 FQNEAQ. This CDR3 spans 12 amino acids. The CDR3 region has the DNA TGTACCAGCAGCTTAGTAGACTTTGAAGCTTTCTTT. Protein sequence: CTSSLVDFEAFF.

There are many counts of this clonotype. The rearrangement uses TRBV27 and TRBJ1-1, with D possibly matching TRBD1 (5 bases). The CDR3 sequence is 11 residues long. V gave up 6 bases and J gave up 5 bases, with 7 bases separating them. Germline lookup yields CDR1 MNHEY and CDR2 SMNVEV (reference sequence). For the CDR3, the DNA is TGTGCCAGCAGCAAGGGGACTGAAGCTTTCTTT. Translation: CASSKGTEAFF.

The chain combines TRBV7-9 with TRBJ2-3; 10 bases are shared with TRBD2. J lost 2 bases, V lost 7 bases, and 9 bases had no gene match. The CDR3 has 16 amino acids. In germline, CDR1 is SEHNR, CDR2 FQNEAQ (reference sequence). CDR3 coding DNA: TGTGCCAGCACCTCTTTAGCGGGAGGAGTCACAGATACGCAGTATTTT. It specifies CASTSLAGGVTDTQYF.

A few counts support this clonotype. The chain is built from TRBV5-4 and TRBJ2-6; D perhaps matches TRBD2 (6 bases). The CDR3 is made up of 14 amino acids. Trimming removed 4 bases at V and 8 bases at J, with 13 bases between. Germline CDR1 is SGHNT and CDR2 is YYREEE (reference sequence). Here the CDR3 reads CASSAMAGTNVLTF. The CDR3, as DNA: TGTGCCAGCAGCGCGATGGCGGGGACCAACGTCCTGACTTTC.

This chain joins TRBV12-3 or TRBV12-4 and TRBJ1-2; 7 nucleotides align to TRBD1. The length of the CDR3 is 15 residues. J gave up 4 bases and V 2 bases, and 7 bases lay outside the gene matches. The CDR3 loop is CASSLFGQDGYGYTF. CDR3 sequence (DNA): TGTGCCAGCAGTTTATTTGGACAGGATGGCTATGGCTACACCTTC.

This chain joins TRBV15 and TRBJ2-5; D may be TRBD2 (7 bases). The germline V gene encodes CDR1 LNHNV and CDR2 YYDKDF (reference sequence). The CDR3 is 16 amino acids. Deletions cut 3 bases from V and 5 bases from J, with 19 bases between. This chain's CDR3 is CATSRARGGEKETQYF. The CDR3 DNA reads TGTGCCACCAGCAGGGCAAGGGGGGGGGAGAAGGAGACCCAGTACTTC.

The rearrangement links TRBV25-1 to TRBJ2-1, with D possibly TRBD2 on 6 matching bases. With 4 bases removed from V and 3 bases from J, the gap between germline ends came to 16 bases. Germline V lookup: CDR1 MGHDK, CDR2 SYGVNS. CDR3 length: 16 amino acids. As DNA, the CDR3 is TGTGCCAGCAGTGGACTGGAGGGGTCGGACTACAATGAGCAGTTCTTC. This gives the protein CASSGLEGSDYNEQFF.

The gene calls are TRBV20-1 and TRBJ2-1; TRBD2 is a possible D gene (5 bases). V lost 5 bases, J lost 3 bases, and 11 bases lay in between. Germline CDR1 reads DFQATT; CDR2 reads SNEGSKA (reference sequence). This CDR3 is built from 13 residues. The CDR3 bases are TGCAGTGCTCCCCCCCGGGACTACAATGAGCAGTTCTTC. Translated: CSAPPRDYNEQFF.

This chain uses TRBV20-1 with TRBJ2-1; TRBD2 is a possible D gene (6 bases). Germline V CDR1 and CDR2: DFQATT, SNEGSKA (reference sequence). V dropped 6 bases and J dropped 10 bases, with 22 bases sitting between them. The CDR3 length is 14 residues. CDR3 sequence: CSARDSRRNSEQFF. The CDR3 DNA sequence: TGCAGTGCCAGGGACTCTCGTCGTAATTCGGAGCAGTTCTTC.

This clonotype has just one count. V is TRBV25-1 and J is TRBJ1-2, with 10 positions matching TRBD1. In germline, CDR1 is MGHDK, CDR2 SYGVNS. V lost 4 bases, J lost 4 bases, and 9 bases stayed unmatched. The CDR3 runs to 16 residues. CDR3 DNA: TGTGCCAGCAGTGCCTGGGGAGGGACAGGGGTCTATGGCTACACCTTC. Translated, it gives CASSAWGGTGVYGYTF.

The CDR3: CASSPTRTGGGANVLTF. The CDR3 region has the DNA TGTGCCAGCTCACCGACTCGTACTGGGGGTGGGGCCAACGTCCTGACTTTC. The chain recombines TRBV9 with TRBJ2-6; D is perhaps TRBD1 or TRBD2 (5 bases each). CDR3 length equals 17 residues. Trimming took off 7 bases at V and 3 bases at J, with 20 bases between the two ends. CDR1 and CDR2 from the germline V gene are SGDLS and YYNGEE.

This clonotype appeared a few times. V gene TRBV6-1 combines with J gene TRBJ1-1; possible D gene TRBD1, 5 bases. Germline V gene lookup returns CDR1 MNHNS and CDR2 SASEGT. Trimming pared 2 bases from V and 7 bases from J, leaving 11 bases between. The CDR3 is made up of 13 amino acids. The CDR3 DNA follows: TGTGCCAGCAGTGAACAGGGAAGGGGTGAAGCTTTCTTT. Its protein product is CASSEQGRGEAFF.

This clonotype was picked up many times. The chain employs TRBV7-8 and TRBJ2-1, with 10 bases aligning to TRBD2. Trimming took 3 bases from V and 5 from J; bases not matched to a gene: 13. The germline V gene encodes CDR1 SGHVS and CDR2 FQNEAQ. This CDR3 region has 18 residues. The chain's CDR3 is CASSFPRSRGTSDNEQFF. In nucleotides, the CDR3 is TGTGCCAGCAGCTTCCCGAGATCCCGCGGGACTAGCGACAATGAGCAGTTCTTC.

This sequence joins TRBV7-2 and TRBJ2-3; 8 bases fit TRBD1. Unmatched junction bases numbered 7, after V lost 4 bases and J lost 1 base. CDR1 and CDR2 (germline): SGHTA, FQGNSA. This CDR3 is built from 16 residues. In DNA, the CDR3 is TGTGCCAGCAGCTCAATACCGGGACAGGGCACAGATACGCAGTATTTT. Translated, it gives CASSSIPGQGTDTQYF.

This clonotype was seen many times. V usage is TRBV5-5 and J usage is TRBJ2-7; D is undetermined. Germline CDR1 SGHKS, CDR2 YYEKEE (reference sequence). This CDR3 comprises 13 residues. V shed 2 bases and J shed 5 bases, with 11 bases lying between them. This CDR3 reads CASSFVGIHEQYF. In DNA form, the CDR3 reads TGTGCCAGCAGCTTCGTTGGGATCCACGAGCAGTACTTC.

V usage is TRBV19 and J usage is TRBJ2-7; D not resolved. The DNA end lines up better with TRBJ2-1; the J call may be wrong. Per the germline V gene, CDR1 is LNHDA and CDR2 is SQIVND (reference sequence). The CDR3 spans 13 residues. The CDR3 nucleotides are TGTGCCAGTAGTACGGTACAATTTGCTGAGCAGTTCTTC. It translates to CASSTVQFAEQFF.

This chain joins TRBV7-2 and TRBJ1-1; D not certain. Germline values: CDR1 SGHTA, CDR2 FQGNSA. The length of the CDR3 is 15 residues. Trimming took 5 bases from V and 8 from J, leaving 21 bases between them. The chain's CDR3 is CASSPGSIGYQEAFF. DNA of the CDR3: TGTGCCAGCAGCCCAGGTTCTATCGGCTATCAGGAAGCTTTCTTT.

V and J are TRBV7-2 and TRBJ2-7, with 10 bases identical to TRBD1. The CDR3 is made up of 15 amino acids. The V segment lost 5 bases and the J segment 3 bases; nucleotides outside the gene matches: 7. Germline lookup yields CDR1 SGHTA and CDR2 FQGNSA. CDR3 nucleotides: TGTGCCAGCAGCCGACAGACAGGGGGCTACTACGAGCAGTACTTC. Protein: CASSRQTGGYYEQYF.

This chain joins TRBV6-6 and TRBJ1-2; 8 bases line up with TRBD1. The CDR3 has 13 residues. With 6 bases clipped from V and 8 bases from J, the junction kept 8 bases outside the gene matches. CDR1 MNHNY and CDR2 SVGAGI come from the germline V gene (reference sequence). The CDR3 DNA reads TGTGCCAGCAGGAGACAGGGGCATGGCGGCTACACCTTC. Residues: CASRRQGHGGYTF.

This clonotype was detected only a few times. The chain links TRBV12-3 or TRBV12-4 to TRBJ1-2, with D possibly matching TRBD1 (5 bases). The CDR3 consists of 15 residues. Between the trimmed V and J ends, which lost 5 bases and 5 bases, there was a span of 18 bases. CDR3 in DNA: TGTGCCAGCAGTAACCGGGGGGTCCTTCAGTATGGCTACACCTTC. It is translated as CASSNRGVLQYGYTF.

The DNA of the CDR3 is TGTGCCAGCAGCCAAGATACTAGCGCCGACACCGGGGAGCTGTTTTTT. It translates to CASSQDTSADTGELFF. V is TRBV4-2 and J is TRBJ2-2; 7 bases map to TRBD2. Unmatched junction bases numbered 4, after V lost 0 bases and J lost 3 bases. CDR1 is LGHNA, CDR2 YNFKEQ, per germline. This CDR3 has 16 residues.